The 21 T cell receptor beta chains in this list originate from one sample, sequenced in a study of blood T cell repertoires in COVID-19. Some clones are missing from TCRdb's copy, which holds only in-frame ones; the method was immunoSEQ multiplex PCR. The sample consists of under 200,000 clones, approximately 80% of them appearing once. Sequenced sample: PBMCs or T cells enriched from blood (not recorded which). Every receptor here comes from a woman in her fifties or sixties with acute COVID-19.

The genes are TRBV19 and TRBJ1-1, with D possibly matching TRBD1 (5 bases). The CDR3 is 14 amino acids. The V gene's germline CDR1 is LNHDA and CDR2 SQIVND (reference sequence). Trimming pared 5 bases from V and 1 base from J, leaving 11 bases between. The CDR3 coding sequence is TGTGCCAGTAGTTCCCGGACACCGAACACTGAAGCTTTCTTT. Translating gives CASSSRTPNTEAFF.

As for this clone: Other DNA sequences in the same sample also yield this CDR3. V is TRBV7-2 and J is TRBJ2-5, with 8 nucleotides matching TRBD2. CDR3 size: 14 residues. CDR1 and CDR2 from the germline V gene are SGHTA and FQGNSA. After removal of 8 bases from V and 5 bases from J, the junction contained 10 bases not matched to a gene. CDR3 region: CASSPRGGRETQYF. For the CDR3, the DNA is TGTGCCAGCTCCCCCCGCGGGGGGCGGGAGACCCAGTACTTC.

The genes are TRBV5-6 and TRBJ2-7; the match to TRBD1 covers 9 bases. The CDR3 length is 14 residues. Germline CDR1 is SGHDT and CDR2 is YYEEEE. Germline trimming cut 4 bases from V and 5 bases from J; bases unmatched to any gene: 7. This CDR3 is CASSLGTGLNEQYF. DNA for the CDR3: TGTGCCAGCAGCCTCGGGACAGGGTTAAACGAGCAGTACTTC.

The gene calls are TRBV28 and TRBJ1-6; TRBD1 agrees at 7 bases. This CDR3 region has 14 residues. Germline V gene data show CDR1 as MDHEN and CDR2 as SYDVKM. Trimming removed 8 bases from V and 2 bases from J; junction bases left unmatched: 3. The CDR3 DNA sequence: TGTGCCAGCGGGGACAGCGCCTATAATTCACCCCTCCACTTT. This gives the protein CASGDSAYNSPLHF.

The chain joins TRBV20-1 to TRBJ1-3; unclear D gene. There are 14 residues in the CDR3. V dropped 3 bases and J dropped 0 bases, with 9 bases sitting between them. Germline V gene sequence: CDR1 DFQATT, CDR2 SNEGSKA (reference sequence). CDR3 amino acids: CSASRRDSGNTIYF. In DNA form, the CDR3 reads TGCAGTGCTAGTAGGAGGGACTCTGGAAACACCATATATTTT.

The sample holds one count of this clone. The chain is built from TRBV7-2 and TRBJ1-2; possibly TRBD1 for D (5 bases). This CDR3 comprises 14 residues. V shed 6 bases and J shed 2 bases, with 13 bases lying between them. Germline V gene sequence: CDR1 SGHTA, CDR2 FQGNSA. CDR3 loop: CASSPDGANYGYTF. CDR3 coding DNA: TGTGCCAGCAGTCCCGATGGGGCCAACTATGGCTACACCTTC.

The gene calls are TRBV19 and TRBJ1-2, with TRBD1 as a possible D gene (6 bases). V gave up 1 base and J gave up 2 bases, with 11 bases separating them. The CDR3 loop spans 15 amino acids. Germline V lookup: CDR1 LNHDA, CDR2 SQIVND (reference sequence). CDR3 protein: CASSIVAGENYGYTF. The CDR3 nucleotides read TGTGCCAGTAGTATAGTGGCAGGGGAAAACTATGGCTACACCTTC.

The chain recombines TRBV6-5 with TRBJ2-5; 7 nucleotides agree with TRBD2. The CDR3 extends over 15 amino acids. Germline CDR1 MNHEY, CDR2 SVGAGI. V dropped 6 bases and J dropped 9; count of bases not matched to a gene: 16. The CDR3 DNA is TGTGCCAGCAGCCTGGACGGGGCCGAACGGGGGGCCCAGTACTTC. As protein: CASSLDGAERGAQYF.

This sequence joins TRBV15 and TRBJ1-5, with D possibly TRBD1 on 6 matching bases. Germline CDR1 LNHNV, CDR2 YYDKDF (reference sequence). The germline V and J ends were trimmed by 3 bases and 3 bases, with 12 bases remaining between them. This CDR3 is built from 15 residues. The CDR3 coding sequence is TGTGCCACCAGCAGGACAGGACTGATCAATCAGCCCCAGCATTTT. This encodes CATSRTGLINQPQHF.

The CDR3 DNA follows: TGCGCCAGCAGCCAAGATTCGTCCCGGCGGCAGTATAATGAAAAACTGTTTTTT. Translating it yields CASSQDSSRRQYNEKLFF. The V gene is TRBV4-1, the J gene TRBJ1-4; D is ambiguous. In germline, CDR1 is MGHRA, CDR2 YSYEKL. The CDR3 contains 18 residues. Trimming pared 0 bases from V and 4 bases from J, leaving 18 bases between.

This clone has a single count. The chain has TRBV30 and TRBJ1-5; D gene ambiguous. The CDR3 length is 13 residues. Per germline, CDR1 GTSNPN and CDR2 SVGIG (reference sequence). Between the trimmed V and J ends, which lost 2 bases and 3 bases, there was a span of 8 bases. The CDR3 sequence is CAWSREFNQPQHF. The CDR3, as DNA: TGTGCCTGGAGTCGCGAGTTCAATCAGCCCCAGCATTTT.

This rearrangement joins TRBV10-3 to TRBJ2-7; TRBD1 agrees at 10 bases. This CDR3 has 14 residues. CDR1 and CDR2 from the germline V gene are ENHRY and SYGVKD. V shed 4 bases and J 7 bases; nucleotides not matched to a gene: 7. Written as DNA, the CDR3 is TGTGCCATCAGTGGGGGGACAGGGGTCCAAGAGCAGTACTTC. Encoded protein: CAISGGTGVQEQYF.

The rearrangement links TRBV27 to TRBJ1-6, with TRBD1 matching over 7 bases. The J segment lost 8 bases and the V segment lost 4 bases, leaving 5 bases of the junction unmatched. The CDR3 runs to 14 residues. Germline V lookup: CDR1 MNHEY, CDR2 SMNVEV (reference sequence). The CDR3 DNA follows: TGTGCCAGCAGTTACGGGACAGAACATTCACCCCTCCACTTT. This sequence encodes CASSYGTEHSPLHF.

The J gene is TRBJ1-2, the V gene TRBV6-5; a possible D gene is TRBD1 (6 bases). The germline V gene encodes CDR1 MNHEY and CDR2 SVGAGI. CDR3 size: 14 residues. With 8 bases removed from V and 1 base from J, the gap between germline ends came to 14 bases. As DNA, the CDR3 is TGTGCCAGCCGCGGACAGCCTTATAACTATGGCTACACCTTC. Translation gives CASRGQPYNYGYTF.

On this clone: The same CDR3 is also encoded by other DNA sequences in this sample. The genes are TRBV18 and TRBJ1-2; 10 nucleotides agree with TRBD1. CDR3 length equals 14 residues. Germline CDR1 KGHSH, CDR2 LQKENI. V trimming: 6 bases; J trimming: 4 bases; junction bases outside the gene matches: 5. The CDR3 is CASSPGQGSYGYTF. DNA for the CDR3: TGTGCCAGCTCGCCGGGACAGGGGAGCTATGGCTACACCTTC.

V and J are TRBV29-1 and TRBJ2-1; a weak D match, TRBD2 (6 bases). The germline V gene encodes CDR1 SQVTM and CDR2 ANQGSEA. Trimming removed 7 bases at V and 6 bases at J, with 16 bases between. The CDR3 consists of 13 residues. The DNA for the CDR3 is TGCAGCGGCTTCGGGGGAGAGGGCAATGAGCAGTTCTTC. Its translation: CSGFGGEGNEQFF.

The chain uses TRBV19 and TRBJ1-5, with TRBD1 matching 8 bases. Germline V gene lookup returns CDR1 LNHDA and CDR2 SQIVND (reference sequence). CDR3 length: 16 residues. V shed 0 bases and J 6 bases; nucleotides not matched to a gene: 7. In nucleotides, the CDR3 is TGTGCCAGTAGTATAGATCCACCAGGGGGCGGTCAGCCCCAGCATTTT. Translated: CASSIDPPGGGQPQHF.

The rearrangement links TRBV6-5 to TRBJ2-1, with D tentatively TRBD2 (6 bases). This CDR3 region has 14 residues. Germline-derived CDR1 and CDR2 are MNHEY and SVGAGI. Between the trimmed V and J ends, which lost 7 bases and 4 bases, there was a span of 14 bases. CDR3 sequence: CASNREGGYNEQFF. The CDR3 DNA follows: TGTGCCAGCAATCGTGAGGGAGGATACAATGAGCAGTTCTTC.

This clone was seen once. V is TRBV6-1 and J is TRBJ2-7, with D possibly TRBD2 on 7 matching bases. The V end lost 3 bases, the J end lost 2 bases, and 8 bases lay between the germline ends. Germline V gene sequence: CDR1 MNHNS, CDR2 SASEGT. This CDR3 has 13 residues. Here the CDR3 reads CASSDGGPYEQYV. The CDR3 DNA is TGTGCCAGCAGTGACGGGGGGCCCTACGAGCAGTACGTC.

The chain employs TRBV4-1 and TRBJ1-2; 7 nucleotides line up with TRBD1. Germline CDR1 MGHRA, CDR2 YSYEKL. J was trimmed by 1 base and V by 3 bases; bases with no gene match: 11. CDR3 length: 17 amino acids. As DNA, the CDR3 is TGCGCCAGCAGCCACTTCTCCACAGGGGATGTTAACTATGGCTACACCTTC. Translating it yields CASSHFSTGDVNYGYTF.

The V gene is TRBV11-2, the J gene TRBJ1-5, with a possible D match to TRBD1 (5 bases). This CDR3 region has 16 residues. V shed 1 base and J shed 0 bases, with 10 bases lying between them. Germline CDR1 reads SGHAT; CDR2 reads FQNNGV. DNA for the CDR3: TGTGCCAGCAGCTTAGCCGGGGGGTATAGCAATCAGCCCCAGCATTTT. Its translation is CASSLAGGYSNQPQHF.